The present T cell receptor beta chain was sequenced within a study of blood T cells in healthy people across ages (dated by TCRdb to 2014 to 2015). Study-wide context: Template switching captured roughly one uniquely barcoded TCR beta cDNA molecule per two T cells in model experiments. Age-related changes in TCR beta repertoire diversity were measured in the study by deep sequencing normalized with unique cDNA molecular identifiers. Donors were grouped into four age groups: young (average 16 years), middle-aged (about 40), aged (over 55) and long-lived (roughly 80). To avoid experimental bias, donors of different ages were randomly spread across the sequencing lanes. Two additional independent replicas of 1 million unique cDNA reads from the same blood draw were analyzed for two donors (one aged 18 to 30 and one aged 80 or older).

V is clipped by 4 bases and J by 2 bases, and the sequence between their germline boundaries is 18 bases long. The CDR3, from cysteine to phenylalanine, totals 15 residues. CDR3 DNA only is kept here, 45 bases in frame from base 1. Reading the germline V gene (reference sequence) gives CDR1 DFQATT and CDR2 SNEGSKA. The donors were about 40 Caucasian individuals from Russia, aged roughly 6 to 100 years, who were systemically healthy. Each donor gave roughly 9 milliliters of peripheral blood, drawn into EDTA-treated Vacutainer tubes. PBMCs were isolated by Ficoll-Paque density-gradient centrifugation, with at least 6 million obtained per sample. Trizol reagent was used to extract total RNA from PBMCs, with at least 5 micrograms per sample. The percentages of naive CD45RAhigh/CD27high T cells were determined by flow cytometry on a PBMC aliquot from every donor. The paper's findings and limits, for the study overall: Bulk unsorted PBMC profiling prevented conclusive comparison of naive and antigen-experienced compartments. The CMV infection status of donors was not known, potentially confounding age-related changes in expanded clonotypes. Compared with the aged group, the long-lived group had more naive CD4+ T cells, fewer expanded clones and increased TCR diversity, a pattern suggesting age selection. Total diversity estimates from one million sequenced T cells were considered lower bounds and underestimates. As age increased, observed TCR beta diversity per million T cells dropped in a roughly linear way, and a significant reduction was already evident by age about 40. A strong correlation was found between observed TCR beta diversity and the percentage of naive T cells measured by flow cytometry.

The sample holds a few counts of this clonotype. What antigen it recognizes has not been identified. No much larger clone is present one base from it, and per-base qualities are unavailable. The library came from 5' RACE. Sequencing used an Illumina HiSeq 2500. A second PCR of roughly 7 to 11 cycles was run with a J-beta primer mix and a sample-barcoded 5' primer. A template-switch 5' adaptor carrying 12 random nucleotides introduced a unique molecular identifier onto each TCR beta cDNA molecule. At least 2.5 million CDR3-containing paired-end reads were obtained from each sample. All of the RNA was converted into first-strand cDNA using the Mint cDNA synthesis kit, with a TRBC-specific oligonucleotide serving as the primer. All cDNA was treated with uracil-DNA glycosylase and then went through a first 18-cycle PCR with the universal primers M1SS and BC2_uni_R. The original pipeline was this. For normalization, 1 million high-quality reads, each with a distinct molecular identifier, were randomly selected from each sample. Reads sharing molecular identifiers were discarded rather than binned into consensus sequences. MiTCR, set to a Q25 quality threshold and the strictest error-elimination algorithm, was used for CDR3 identification, clonotype clustering and error correction. A nonparametric unseen species model with Euler transformation was used to estimate a lower bound on total TCR beta diversity. Clones were called with MiXCR by TCRdb after fastp trimmed the public reads at Q25, and only in-frame beta chains were retained. Entries that share a CDR3 protein sequence are merged under the most common genes and DNA. These V and J calls are TCRdb output, not the study's own analysis. The sample table contains 1.5 million to 2 million distinct CDR3 sequences; only one count was recorded for almost 35% of them. Around 11% of the sample comes from the top ten.

Material: blood. The receptor was isolated from a woman younger than 45 in good health. This receptor chain uses TRBV20-1 and TRBJ2-7; the D gene is possibly TRBD2, with 7 bases matching. The CDR3 region: CSAIEGGGGPYEQYF. The nucleotide sequence is given as TGCAGTGCTATCGAGGGGGGGGGCGGCCCCTACGAGCAGTACTTC.